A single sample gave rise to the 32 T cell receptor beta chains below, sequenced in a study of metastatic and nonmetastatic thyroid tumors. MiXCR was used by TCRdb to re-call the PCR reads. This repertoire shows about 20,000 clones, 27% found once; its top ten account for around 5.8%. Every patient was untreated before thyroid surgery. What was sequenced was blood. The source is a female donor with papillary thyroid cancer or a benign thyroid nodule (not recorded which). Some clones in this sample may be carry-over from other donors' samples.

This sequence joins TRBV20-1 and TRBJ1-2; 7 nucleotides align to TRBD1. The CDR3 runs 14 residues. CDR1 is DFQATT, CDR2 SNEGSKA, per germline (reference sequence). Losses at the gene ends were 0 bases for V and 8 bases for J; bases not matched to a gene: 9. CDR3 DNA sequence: TGCAGTGCTAGAGAATTACAGGGGATTGGCGGCTACACCTTC. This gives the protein CSARELQGIGGYTF.

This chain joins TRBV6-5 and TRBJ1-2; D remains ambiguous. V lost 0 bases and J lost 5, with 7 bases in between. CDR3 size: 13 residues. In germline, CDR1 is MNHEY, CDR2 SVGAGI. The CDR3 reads CASSYSLGYGYTF. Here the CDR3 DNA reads TGTGCCAGCAGTTACTCGTTGGGTTATGGCTACACCTTC.

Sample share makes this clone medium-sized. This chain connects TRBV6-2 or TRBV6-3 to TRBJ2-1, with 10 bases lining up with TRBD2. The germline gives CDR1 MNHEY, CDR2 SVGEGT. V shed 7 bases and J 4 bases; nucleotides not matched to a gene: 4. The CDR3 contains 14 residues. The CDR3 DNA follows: TGTGCCAGCATGCAAGCGGGGGGGTACAATGAGCAGTTCTTC. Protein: CASMQAGGYNEQFF.

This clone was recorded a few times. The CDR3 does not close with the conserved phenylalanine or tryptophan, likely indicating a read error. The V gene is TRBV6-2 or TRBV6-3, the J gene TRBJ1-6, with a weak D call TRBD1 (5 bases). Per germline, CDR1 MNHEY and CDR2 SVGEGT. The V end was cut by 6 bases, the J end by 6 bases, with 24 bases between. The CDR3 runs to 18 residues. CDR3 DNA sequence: TGTGCCAGCAGCCCCGGGACGAATCTTCTGGTTCGTAATTCACCCCTCCACCTT. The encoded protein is CASSPGTNLLVRNSPLHL.

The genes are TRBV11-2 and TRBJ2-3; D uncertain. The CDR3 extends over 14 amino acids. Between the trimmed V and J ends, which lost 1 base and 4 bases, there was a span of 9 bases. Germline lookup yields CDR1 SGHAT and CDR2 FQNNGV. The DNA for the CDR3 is TGTGCCAGCAGCTTAGGGGCTTCCGCAGATACGCAGTATTTT. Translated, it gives CASSLGASADTQYF.

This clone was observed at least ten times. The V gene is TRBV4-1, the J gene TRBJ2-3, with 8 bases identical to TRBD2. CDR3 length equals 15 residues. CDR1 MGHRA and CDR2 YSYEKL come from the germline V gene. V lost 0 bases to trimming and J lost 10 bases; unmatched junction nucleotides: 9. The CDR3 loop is CASSQDRGPGRAQYF. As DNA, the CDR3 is TGCGCCAGCAGCCAAGACAGGGGTCCCGGGAGGGCGCAGTATTTT.

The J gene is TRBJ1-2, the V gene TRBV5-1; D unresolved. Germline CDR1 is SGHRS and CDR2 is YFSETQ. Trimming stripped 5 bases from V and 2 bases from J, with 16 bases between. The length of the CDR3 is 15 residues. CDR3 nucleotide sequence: TGCGCCAGCAGTCTGGACGGCACGTCCAACTATGGCTACACCTTC. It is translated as CASSLDGTSNYGYTF.

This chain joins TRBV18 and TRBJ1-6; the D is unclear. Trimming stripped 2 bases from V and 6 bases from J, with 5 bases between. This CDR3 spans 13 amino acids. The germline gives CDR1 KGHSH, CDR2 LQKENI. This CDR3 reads CASSPDRNSPLHF. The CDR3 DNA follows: TGTGCCAGCTCACCAGATCGTAATTCACCCCTCCACTTT.

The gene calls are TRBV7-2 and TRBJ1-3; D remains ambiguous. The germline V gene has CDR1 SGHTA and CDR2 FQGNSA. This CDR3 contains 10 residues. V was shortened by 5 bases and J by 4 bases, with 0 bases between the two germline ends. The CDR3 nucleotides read TGTGCCAGCAGCGGAAACACCATATATTTT. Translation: CASSGNTIYF.

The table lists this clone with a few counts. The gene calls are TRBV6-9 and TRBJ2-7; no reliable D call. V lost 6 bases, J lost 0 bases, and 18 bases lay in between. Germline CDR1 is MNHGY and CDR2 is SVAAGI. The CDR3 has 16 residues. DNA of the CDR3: TGTGCCAGCAGACTATTCGCGACATCTCTCTCCTACGAGCAGTACTTC. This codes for CASRLFATSLSYEQYF.

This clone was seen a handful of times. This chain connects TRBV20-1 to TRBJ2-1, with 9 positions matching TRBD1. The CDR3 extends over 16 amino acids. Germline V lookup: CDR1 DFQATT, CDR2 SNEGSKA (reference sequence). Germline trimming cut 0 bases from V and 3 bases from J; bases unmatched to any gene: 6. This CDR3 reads CSARDLRTGDYNEQFF. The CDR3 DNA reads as TGCAGTGCTAGAGATCTTAGGACAGGGGACTACAATGAGCAGTTCTTC.

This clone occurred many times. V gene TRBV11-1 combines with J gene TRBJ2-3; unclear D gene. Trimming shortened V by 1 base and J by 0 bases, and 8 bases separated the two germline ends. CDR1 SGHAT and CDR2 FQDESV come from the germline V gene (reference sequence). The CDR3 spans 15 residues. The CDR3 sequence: CASSLVSRSTDTQYF. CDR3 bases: TGTGCCAGCAGCTTAGTGTCCCGTAGCACAGATACGCAGTATTTT.

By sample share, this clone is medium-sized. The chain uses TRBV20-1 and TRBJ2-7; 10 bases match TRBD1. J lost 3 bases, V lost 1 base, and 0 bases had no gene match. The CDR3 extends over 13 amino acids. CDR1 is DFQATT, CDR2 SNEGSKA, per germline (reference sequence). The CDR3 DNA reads TGCAGTGCTAGAGGGACAGGGGGCTACGAGCAGTACTTC. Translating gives CSARGTGGYEQYF.

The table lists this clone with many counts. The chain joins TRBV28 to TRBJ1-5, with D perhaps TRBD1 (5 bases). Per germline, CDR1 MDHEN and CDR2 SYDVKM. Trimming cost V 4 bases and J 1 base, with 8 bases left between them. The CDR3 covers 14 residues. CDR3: CASSWWGSNQPQHF. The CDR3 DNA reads TGTGCCAGCAGTTGGTGGGGGAGCAATCAGCCCCAGCATTTT.

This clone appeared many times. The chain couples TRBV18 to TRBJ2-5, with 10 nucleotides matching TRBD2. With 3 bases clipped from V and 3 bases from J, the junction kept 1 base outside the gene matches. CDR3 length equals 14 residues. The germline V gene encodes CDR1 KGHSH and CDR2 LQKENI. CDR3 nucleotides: TGTGCCAGCTCACCGGGACTAGCGAAAGAGACCCAGTACTTC. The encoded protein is CASSPGLAKETQYF. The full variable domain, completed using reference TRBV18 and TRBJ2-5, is NAGVMQNPRHLVRRRGQEARLRCSPMKGHSHVYWYRQLPEEGLKFMVYLQKENIIDESGMPKERFSAEFPKEGPSILRIQQVVRGDSAAYFCASSPGLAKETQYFGPGTRLLVL.

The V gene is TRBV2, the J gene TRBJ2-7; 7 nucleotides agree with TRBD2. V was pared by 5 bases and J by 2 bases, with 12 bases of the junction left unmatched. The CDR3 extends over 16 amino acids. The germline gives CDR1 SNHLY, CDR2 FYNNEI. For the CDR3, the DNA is TGTGCCAGCAGTTACTCGATGGGGGGGAGTCCCTACGAGCAGTACTTC. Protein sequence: CASSYSMGGSPYEQYF.

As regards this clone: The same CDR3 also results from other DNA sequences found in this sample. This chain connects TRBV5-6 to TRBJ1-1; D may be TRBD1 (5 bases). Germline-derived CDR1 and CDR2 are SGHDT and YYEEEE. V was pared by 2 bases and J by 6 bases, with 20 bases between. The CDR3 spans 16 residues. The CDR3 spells CASSFHRRTGGAEAFF. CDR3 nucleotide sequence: TGTGCCAGCAGCTTTCATCGCCGTACAGGTGGGGCTGAAGCTTTCTTT.

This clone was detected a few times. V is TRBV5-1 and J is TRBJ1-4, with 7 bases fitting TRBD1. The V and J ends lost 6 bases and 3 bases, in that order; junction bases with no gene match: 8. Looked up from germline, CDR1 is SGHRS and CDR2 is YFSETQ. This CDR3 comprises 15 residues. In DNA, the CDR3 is TGCGCCAGCAAGACAGGGTCTGCTCCTAATGAAAAACTGTTTTTT. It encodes CASKTGSAPNEKLFF.

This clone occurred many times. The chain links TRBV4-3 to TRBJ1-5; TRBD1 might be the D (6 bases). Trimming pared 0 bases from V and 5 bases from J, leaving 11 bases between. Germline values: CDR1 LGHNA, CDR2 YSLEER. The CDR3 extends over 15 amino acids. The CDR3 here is CASSQESQGYQPQHF. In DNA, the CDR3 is TGCGCCAGCAGCCAAGAAAGTCAGGGGTATCAGCCCCAGCATTTT.

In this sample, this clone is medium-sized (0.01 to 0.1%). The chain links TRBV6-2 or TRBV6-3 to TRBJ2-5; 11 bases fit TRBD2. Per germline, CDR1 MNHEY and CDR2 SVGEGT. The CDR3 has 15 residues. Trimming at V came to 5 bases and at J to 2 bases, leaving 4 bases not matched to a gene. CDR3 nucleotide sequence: TGTGCCAGCAGTGGGGGACTAGCGGCACAAGAGACCCAGTACTTC. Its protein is CASSGGLAAQETQYF.

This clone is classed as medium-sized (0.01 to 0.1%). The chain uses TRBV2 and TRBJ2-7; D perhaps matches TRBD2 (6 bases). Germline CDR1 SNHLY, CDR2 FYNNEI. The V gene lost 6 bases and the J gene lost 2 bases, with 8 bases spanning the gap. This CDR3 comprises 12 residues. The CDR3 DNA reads TGTGCCAGCAGACTAGCCACCTACGAGCAGTACTTC. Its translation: CASRLATYEQYF.

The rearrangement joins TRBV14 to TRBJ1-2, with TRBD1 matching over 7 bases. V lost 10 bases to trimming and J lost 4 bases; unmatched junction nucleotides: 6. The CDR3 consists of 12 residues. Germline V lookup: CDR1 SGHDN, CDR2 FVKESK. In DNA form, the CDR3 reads TGTGCCATCATCAGACAGGGCTATGGCTACACCTTC. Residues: CAIIRQGYGYTF.

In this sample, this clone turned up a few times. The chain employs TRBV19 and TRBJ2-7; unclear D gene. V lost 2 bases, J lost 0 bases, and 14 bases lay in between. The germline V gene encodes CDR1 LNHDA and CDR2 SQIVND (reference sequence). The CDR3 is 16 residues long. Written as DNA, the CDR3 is TGTGCCAGTAGTATACAAGAGACGGTGAGCTCCTACGAGCAGTACTTC. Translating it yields CASSIQETVSSYEQYF.

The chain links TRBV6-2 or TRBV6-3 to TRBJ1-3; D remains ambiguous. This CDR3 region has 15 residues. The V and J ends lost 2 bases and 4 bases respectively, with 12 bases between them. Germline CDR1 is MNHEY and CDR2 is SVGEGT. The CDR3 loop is CASSYIFWVGNTIYF. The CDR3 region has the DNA TGTGCCAGCAGTTACATCTTCTGGGTCGGAAACACCATATATTTT.

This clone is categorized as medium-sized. In nucleotides, the CDR3 is TGTGCCAGCAGTACCGGGACAGGGGAGCAGTTCTTC. Its translation: CASSTGTGEQFF. The rearrangement links TRBV28 to TRBJ2-1; 9 positions match TRBD1. Unmatched junction bases numbered 3, after V lost 5 bases and J lost 10 bases. Germline CDR1 MDHEN, CDR2 SYDVKM. This CDR3 has 12 amino acids.

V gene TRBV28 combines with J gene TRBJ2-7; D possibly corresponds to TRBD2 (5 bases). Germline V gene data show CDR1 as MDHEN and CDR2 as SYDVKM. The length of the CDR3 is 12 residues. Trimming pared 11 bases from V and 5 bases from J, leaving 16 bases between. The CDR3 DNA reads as TGTGCCGGTGCGCGGTGGGAGAACGAGCAGTACTTC. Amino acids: CAGARWENEQYF.

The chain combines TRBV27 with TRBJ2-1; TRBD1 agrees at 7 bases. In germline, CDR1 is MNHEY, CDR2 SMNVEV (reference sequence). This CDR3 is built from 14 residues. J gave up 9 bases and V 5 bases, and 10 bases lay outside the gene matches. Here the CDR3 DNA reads TGTGCCAGCAGTACCGGTTGGCCAGGGGGTGAGCAGTTCTTC. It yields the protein CASSTGWPGGEQFF.

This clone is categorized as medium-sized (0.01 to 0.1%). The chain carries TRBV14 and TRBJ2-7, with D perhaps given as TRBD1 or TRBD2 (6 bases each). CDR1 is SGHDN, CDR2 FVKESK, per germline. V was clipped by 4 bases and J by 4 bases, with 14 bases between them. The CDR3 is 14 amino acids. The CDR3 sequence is CASSRGARKYEQYF. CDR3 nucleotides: TGTGCCAGCAGCCGGGGGGCGCGAAAATACGAGCAGTACTTC.

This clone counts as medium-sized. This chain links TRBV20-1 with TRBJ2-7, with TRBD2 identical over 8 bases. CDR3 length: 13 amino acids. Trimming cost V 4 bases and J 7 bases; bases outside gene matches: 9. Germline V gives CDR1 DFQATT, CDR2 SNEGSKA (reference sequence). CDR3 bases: TGCAGTGCTAACCCGGGGGGGTGGTGGGAGCAGTACTTC. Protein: CSANPGGWWEQYF.

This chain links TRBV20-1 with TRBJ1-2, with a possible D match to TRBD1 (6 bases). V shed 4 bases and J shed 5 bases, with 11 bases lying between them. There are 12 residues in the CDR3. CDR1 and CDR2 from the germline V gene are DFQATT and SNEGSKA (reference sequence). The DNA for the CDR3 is TGCAGTGCTAACGACAGGAAATATGGCTACACCTTC. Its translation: CSANDRKYGYTF.

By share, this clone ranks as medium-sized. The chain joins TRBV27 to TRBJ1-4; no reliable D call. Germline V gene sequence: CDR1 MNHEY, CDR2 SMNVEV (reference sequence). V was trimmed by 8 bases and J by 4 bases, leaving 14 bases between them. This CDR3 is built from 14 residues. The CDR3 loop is CASRPSLYNEKLFF. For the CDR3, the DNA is TGTGCCAGCCGTCCTTCGCTCTATAATGAAAAACTGTTTTTT.

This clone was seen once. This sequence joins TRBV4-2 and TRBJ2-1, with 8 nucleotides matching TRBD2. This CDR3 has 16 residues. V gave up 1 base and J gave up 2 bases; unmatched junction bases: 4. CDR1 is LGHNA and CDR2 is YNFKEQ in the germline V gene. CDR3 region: CASSQAGGPTYNEQFF. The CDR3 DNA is TGTGCCAGCAGCCAAGCGGGGGGGCCAACCTACAATGAGCAGTTCTTC.